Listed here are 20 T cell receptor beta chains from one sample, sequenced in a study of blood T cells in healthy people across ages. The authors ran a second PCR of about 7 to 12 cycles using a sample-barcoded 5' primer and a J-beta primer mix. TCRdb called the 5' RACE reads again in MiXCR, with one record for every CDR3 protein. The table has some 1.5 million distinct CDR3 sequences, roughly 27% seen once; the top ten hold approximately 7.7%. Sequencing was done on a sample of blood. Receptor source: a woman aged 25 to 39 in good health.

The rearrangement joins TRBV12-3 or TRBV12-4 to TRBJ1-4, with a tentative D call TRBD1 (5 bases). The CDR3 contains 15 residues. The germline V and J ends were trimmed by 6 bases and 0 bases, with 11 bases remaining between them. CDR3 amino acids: CASSSMGATNEKLFF. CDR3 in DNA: TGTGCCAGCAGCTCTATGGGGGCAACTAATGAAAAACTGTTTTTT.

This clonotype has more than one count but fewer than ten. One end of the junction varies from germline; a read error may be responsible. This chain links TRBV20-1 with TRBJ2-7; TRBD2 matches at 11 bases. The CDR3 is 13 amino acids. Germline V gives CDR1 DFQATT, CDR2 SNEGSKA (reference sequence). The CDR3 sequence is CSAATSGIGERYF. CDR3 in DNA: TGCAGTGCTGCGACTAGCGGGATTGGGGAGCGGTACTTC.

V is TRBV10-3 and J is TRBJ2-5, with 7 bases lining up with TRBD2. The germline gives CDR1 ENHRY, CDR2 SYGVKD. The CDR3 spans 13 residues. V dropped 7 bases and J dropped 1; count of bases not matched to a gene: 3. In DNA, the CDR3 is TGTGCCATCAAGCGGGACCCCCAAGAGACCCAGTACTTC. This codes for CAIKRDPQETQYF.

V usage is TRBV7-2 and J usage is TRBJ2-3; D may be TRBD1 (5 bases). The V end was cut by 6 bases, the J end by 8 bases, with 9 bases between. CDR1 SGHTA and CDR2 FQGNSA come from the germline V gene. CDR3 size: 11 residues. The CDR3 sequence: CASRLRGTQYF. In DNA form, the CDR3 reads TGTGCCAGCAGACTTAGGGGTACGCAGTATTTT.

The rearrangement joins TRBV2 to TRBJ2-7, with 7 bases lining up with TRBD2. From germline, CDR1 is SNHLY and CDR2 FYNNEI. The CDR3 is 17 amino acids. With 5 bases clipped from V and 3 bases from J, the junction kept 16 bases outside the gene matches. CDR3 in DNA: TGTGCCAGCAGTACGCAACTAGGAGCGGGGAATCTCTACGAGCAGTACTTC. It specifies CASSTQLGAGNLYEQYF.

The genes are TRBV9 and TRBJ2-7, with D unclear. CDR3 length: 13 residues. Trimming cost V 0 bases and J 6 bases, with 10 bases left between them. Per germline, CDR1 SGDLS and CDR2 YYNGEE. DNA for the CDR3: TGTGCCAGCAGCGTAGACGGCAGTAGCGAGCAGTACTTC. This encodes CASSVDGSSEQYF.

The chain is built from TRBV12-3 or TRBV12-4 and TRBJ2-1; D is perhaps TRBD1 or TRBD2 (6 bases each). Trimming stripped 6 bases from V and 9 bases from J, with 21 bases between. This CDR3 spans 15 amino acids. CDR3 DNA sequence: TGTGCCAGCAGCCGAGGGGGAAGACTAGTTCCTGAGCAGTTCTTC. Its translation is CASSRGGRLVPEQFF.

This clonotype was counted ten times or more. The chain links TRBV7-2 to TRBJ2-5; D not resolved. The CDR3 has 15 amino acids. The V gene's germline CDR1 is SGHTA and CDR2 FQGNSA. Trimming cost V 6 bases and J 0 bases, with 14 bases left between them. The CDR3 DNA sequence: TGTGCCAGCAGTTTATCAGGCGGATACCAAGAGACCCAGTACTTC. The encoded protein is CASSLSGGYQETQYF.

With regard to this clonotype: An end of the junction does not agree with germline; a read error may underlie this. As DNA, the CDR3 is TGTGCCAGCAACGTAGCTGGGGATTCACCCCTCCACTTT. This gives the protein CASNVAGDSPLHF. This rearrangement joins TRBV9 to TRBJ1-6; no definite D call. Per germline, CDR1 SGDLS and CDR2 YYNGEE. The CDR3 covers 13 residues.

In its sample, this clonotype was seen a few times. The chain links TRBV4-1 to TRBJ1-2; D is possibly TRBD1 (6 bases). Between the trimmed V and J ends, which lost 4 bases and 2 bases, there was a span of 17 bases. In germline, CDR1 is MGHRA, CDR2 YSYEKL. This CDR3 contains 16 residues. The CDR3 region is CASSPQGTQVNYGYTF. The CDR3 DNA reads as TGCGCCAGCAGCCCGCAGGGGACCCAAGTCAACTATGGCTACACCTTC.

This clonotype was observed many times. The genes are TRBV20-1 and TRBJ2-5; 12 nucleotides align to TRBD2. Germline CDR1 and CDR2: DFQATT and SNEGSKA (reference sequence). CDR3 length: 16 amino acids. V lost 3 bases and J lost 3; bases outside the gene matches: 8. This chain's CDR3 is CSASIPRTSGEETQYF. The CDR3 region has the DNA TGCAGTGCTAGCATCCCTAGGACTAGCGGGGAAGAGACCCAGTACTTC.

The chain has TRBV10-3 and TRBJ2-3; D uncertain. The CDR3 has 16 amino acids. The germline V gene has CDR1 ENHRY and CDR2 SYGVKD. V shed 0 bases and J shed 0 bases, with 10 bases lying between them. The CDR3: CAISESAETSTDTQYF. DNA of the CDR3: TGTGCCATCAGTGAGTCGGCGGAAACTAGCACAGATACGCAGTATTTT.

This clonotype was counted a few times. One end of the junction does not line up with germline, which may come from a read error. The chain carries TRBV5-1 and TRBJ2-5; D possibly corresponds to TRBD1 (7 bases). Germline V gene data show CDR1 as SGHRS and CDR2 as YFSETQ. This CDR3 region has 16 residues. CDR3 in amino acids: CVSSPGGGGGQETQYF. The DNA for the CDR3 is TGCGTCAGCAGCCCGGGCGGAGGGGGCGGCCAAGAGACCCAGTACTTC.

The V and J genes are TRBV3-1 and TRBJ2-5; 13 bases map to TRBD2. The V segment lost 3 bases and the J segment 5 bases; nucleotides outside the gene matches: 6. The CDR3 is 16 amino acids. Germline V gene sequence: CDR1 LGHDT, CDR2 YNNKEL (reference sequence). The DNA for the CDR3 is TGTGCCAGCAGCCATTCGACTAGCGGGGGGTCGGAGACCCAGTACTTC. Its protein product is CASSHSTSGGSETQYF.

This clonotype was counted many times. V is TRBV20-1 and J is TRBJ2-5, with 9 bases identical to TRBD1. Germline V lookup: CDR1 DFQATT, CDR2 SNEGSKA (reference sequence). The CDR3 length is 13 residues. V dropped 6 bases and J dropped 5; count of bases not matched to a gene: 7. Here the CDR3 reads CSAIDRGRETQYF. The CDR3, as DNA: TGCAGTGCCATCGACAGGGGGAGGGAGACCCAGTACTTC.

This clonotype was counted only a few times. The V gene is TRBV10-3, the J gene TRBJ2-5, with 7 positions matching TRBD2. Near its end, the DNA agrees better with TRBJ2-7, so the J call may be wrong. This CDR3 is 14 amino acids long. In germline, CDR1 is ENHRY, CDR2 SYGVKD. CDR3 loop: CAISDGSGKDEQYF. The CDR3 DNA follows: TGTGCCATCAGTGACGGCAGCGGGAAAGACGAGCAGTACTTC.

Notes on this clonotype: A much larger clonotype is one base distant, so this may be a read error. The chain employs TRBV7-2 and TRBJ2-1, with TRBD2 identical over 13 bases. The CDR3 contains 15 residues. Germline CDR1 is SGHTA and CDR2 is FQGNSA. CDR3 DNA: TGTGCCAGCAGCGGAGGACTAGCGGGGGCATATGAGCAGTTGTTC. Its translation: CASSGGLAGAYEQLF.

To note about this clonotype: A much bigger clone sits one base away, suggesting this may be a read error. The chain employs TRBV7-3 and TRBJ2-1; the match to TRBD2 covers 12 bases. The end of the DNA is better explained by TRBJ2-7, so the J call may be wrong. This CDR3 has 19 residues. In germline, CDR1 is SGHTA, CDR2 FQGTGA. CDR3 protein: CASSLWASGGDSSYNEQYF. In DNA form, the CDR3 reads TGTGCCAGCAGCTTATGGGCTAGCGGGGGGGACAGCTCCTACAATGAGCAGTACTTC.

Here the CDR3 reads CASSLYSAVPGEKLFF. The CDR3 coding sequence is TGTGCCAGCAGCTTATATTCTGCAGTCCCGGGTGAAAAACTGTTTTTT. The chain carries TRBV7-2 and TRBJ1-4, with unresolved D. Germline CDR1 is SGHTA and CDR2 is FQGNSA. This CDR3 contains 16 residues. The V and J ends lost 2 bases and 7 bases respectively, with 17 bases between them.

CDR3 DNA: TGTGCCAGCAGCTCCATGAGCGGCACAGATACGCAGTATTTT. Amino acid sequence: CASSSMSGTDTQYF. J is TRBJ2-3 and V is TRBV7-2; unclear D gene. The CDR3 length is 14 residues. The ends were cut back, 4 bases at V and 1 base at J, with 9 bases in the middle. Per germline, CDR1 SGHTA and CDR2 FQGNSA.